This passage covers 2 T cell receptor beta chains from one sample sequenced in a study of cytomegalovirus exposure and HLA in healthy donors. Amplification used 60 Vbeta primers and 13 Jbeta primers. This table comes from immunoSEQ multiplex PCR, and its TCRdb copy is limited to in-frame clones, with some not included. The sample carries about 180,000 clones, roughly four fifths recorded once. Sequenced material: PBMCs. The source is a woman aged 18-29 years in good health and CMV-seropositive.

V and J are TRBV6-6 and TRBJ2-7; 9 nucleotides align to TRBD1. The CDR3 spans 14 residues. Germline V gene data show CDR1 as MNHNY and CDR2 as SVGAGI (reference sequence). The V segment lost 10 bases and the J segment 7 bases; nucleotides outside the gene matches: 14. The CDR3 reads CAITGGPSTGEQYF. CDR3 bases: TGTGCCATCACAGGGGGCCCTTCAACGGGGGAGCAGTACTTC.

The chain has TRBV29-1 and TRBJ1-6, with D perhaps TRBD1 (5 bases). The V and J ends lost 7 bases and 6 bases respectively, with 13 bases between them. CDR3 length equals 13 residues. In germline, CDR1 is SQVTM, CDR2 ANQGSEA. The CDR3 is CSASQGLNSPLHF. CDR3 DNA sequence: TGCAGCGCATCTCAGGGACTTAATTCACCCCTCCACTTT. Using reference TRBV29-1 and TRBJ1-6 for the parts outside the CDR3, the full variable domain is SAVISQKPSRDICQRGTSLTIQCQVDSQVTMMFWYRQQPGQSLTLIATANQGSEATYESGFVIDKFPISRPNLTFSTLTVSNMSPEDSSIYLCSASQGLNSPLHFGNGTRLTVT.